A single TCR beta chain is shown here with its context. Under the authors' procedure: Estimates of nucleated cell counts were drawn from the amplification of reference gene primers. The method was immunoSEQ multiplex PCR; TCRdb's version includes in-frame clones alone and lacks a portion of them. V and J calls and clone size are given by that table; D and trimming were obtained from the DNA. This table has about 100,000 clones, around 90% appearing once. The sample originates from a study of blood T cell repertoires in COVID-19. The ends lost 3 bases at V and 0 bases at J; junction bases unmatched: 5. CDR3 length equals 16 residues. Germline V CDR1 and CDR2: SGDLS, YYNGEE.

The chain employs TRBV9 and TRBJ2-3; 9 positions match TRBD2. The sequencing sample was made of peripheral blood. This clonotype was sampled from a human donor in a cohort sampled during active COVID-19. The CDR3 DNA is TGTGCCAGCAGCGCCAGTACTAGCGGGAGCACAGATACGCAGTATTTT. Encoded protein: CASSASTSGSTDTQYF.